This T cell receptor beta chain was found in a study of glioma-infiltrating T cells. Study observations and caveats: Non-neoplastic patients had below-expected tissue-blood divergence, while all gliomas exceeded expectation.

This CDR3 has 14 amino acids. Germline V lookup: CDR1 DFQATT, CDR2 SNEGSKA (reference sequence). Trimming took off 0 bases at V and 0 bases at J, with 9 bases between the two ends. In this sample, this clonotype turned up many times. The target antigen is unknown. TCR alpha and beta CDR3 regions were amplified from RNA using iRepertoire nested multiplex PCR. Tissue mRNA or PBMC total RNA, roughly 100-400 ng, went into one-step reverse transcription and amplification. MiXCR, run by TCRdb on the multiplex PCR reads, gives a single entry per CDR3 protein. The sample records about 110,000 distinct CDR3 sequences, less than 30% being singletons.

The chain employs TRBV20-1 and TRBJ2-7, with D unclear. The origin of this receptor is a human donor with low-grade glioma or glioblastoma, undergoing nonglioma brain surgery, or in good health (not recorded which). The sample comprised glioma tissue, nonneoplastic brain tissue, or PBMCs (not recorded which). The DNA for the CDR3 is TGCAGTGCTAGAGAAAGCAGGAGCTCCTACGAGCAGTACTTC. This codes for CSARESRSSYEQYF.